The 30 T cell receptor beta chains presented below share a single source sample, sequenced in a study of blood T cell repertoires in COVID-19. The method was immunoSEQ multiplex PCR; TCRdb's version includes in-frame clones alone and lacks a portion of them. The table shows approximately 120,000 clones, with about 84% occurring only once. The specimen sequenced was peripheral blood. The source of these receptors is a human donor in a cohort sampled during active COVID-19.

The chain has TRBV28 and TRBJ1-2; no definite D call. Germline V lookup: CDR1 MDHEN, CDR2 SYDVKM. V lost 7 bases and J lost 0, with 15 bases in between. The length of the CDR3 is 15 residues. CDR3 residues: CASIRRPGANYGYTF. The CDR3 DNA reads TGTGCCAGCATAAGGAGGCCCGGAGCTAACTATGGCTACACCTTC.

This rearrangement joins TRBV12-3 or TRBV12-4 to TRBJ2-3, with D possibly TRBD1 on 6 matching bases. Trimming took 7 bases from V and 7 from J, leaving 12 bases between them. The CDR3 sequence is 12 residues long. CDR3 protein: CASTRGGNTQYF. The CDR3 DNA reads TGTGCCAGCACCCGAGGGGGAAATACGCAGTATTTT.

The genes are TRBV7-9 and TRBJ2-1; 10 nucleotides align to TRBD2. The V segment lost 11 bases and the J segment 6 bases; nucleotides outside the gene matches: 19. Germline CDR1 and CDR2: SEHNR and FQNEAQ (reference sequence). The CDR3 is made up of 17 amino acids. The CDR3 reads CAGWRRRAGGTGNEQFF. CDR3 nucleotide sequence: TGTGCCGGATGGCGGAGGAGAGCGGGAGGGACAGGCAATGAGCAGTTCTTC.

This chain joins TRBV19 and TRBJ2-2; 7 bases line up with TRBD1. Germline V gene lookup returns CDR1 LNHDA and CDR2 SQIVND (reference sequence). J gave up 4 bases and V 4 bases, and 12 bases lay outside the gene matches. This CDR3 has 17 residues. CDR3 loop: CASSRGGQRESTGELFF. The CDR3 region has the DNA TGTGCCAGTAGTAGAGGGGGACAGAGGGAGTCCACCGGGGAGCTGTTTTTT. The full variable domain, rest sourced from reference TRBV19 and TRBJ2-2, is DGGITQSPKYLFRKEGQNVTLSCEQNLNHDAMYWYRQDPGQGLRLIYYSQIVNDFQKGDIAEGYSVSREKKESFPLTVTSAQKNPTAFYLCASSRGGQRESTGELFFGEGSRLTVL.

The V call is TRBV29-1, the J call TRBJ1-6, with D possibly being TRBD1 (5 bases). Germline V gene data show CDR1 as SQVTM and CDR2 as ANQGSEA. The V end lost 6 bases, the J end lost 9 bases, and 15 bases lay between the germline ends. There are 13 residues in the CDR3. This CDR3 reads CSVKQESSSPLHF. The CDR3 DNA follows: TGCAGCGTGAAACAGGAGTCTAGTTCACCCCTCCACTTT.

V usage is TRBV27 and J usage is TRBJ2-7, with TRBD2 identical over 9 bases. From germline, CDR1 is MNHEY and CDR2 SMNVEV (reference sequence). After removal of 5 bases from V and 4 bases from J, the junction contained 3 bases not matched to a gene. The CDR3 consists of 13 residues. This CDR3 is CASSLAGKYEQYF. The CDR3 bases are TGTGCCAGCAGTCTAGCGGGAAAATACGAGCAGTACTTC.

The chain has TRBV30 and TRBJ2-3; 9 positions agree with TRBD1. CDR1 GTSNPN and CDR2 SVGIG come from the germline V gene (reference sequence). The CDR3 is made up of 15 amino acids. The V gene end was trimmed by 3 bases and the J gene end by 3 bases; junction bases not matched to a gene: 7. The CDR3 nucleotides are TGTGCCTGGAGAACACAGGGGGCATGGACAGATACGCAGTATTTT. Its protein is CAWRTQGAWTDTQYF.

V and J are TRBV7-9 and TRBJ1-5; TRBD1 might be the D (6 bases). There are 18 residues in the CDR3. V was clipped by 1 base and J by 0 bases, with 16 bases between them. Germline loops: CDR1 SEHNR, CDR2 FQNEAQ (reference sequence). The CDR3 region is CASSLGKPPGDSNQPQHF. CDR3 DNA sequence: TGTGCCAGCAGCTTAGGAAAACCCCCAGGGGATAGCAATCAGCCCCAGCATTTT.

The J gene is TRBJ2-7, the V gene TRBV5-1, with a tentative D call TRBD2 (5 bases). Trimming took 7 bases from V and 4 from J, leaving 12 bases between them. Germline CDR1 reads SGHRS; CDR2 reads YFSETQ. The CDR3 totals 12 residues. The CDR3 spells CASARVDYEQYF. CDR3 sequence (DNA): TGCGCCAGCGCGAGGGTGGATTACGAGCAGTACTTC.

The chain recombines TRBV2 with TRBJ2-7; D is perhaps TRBD2 (5 bases). V was cut by 7 bases and J by 3 bases, with 16 bases left in between. This CDR3 is built from 14 residues. The germline gives CDR1 SNHLY, CDR2 FYNNEI. The CDR3 sequence is CASKVGERGYEQYF. The DNA of the CDR3 is TGTGCCAGCAAGGTTGGGGAACGGGGCTACGAGCAGTACTTC.

This clone turned up a few times. The rearrangement links TRBV10-1 to TRBJ2-1; 9 nucleotides line up with TRBD2. V lost 1 base and J lost 9; bases outside the gene matches: 7. Germline assignment: CDR1 WNHNN and CDR2 SYGVQD (reference sequence). The length of the CDR3 is 15 residues. CDR3 amino acids: CASSEWSSGNGEQFF. CDR3 nucleotide sequence: TGCGCCAGCAGTGAGTGGTCTAGCGGGAATGGTGAGCAGTTCTTC.

In this sample, this clone turned up once. The V gene is TRBV7-6, the J gene TRBJ2-2; TRBD2 is a possible D gene (6 bases). V dropped 2 bases and J dropped 7 bases, with 20 bases sitting between them. CDR3 length equals 17 residues. Germline V CDR1 and CDR2: SGHVS, FNYEAQ. CDR3 loop: CASSLPRVSSAHGELFF. CDR3 coding DNA: TGTGCCAGCAGCTTACCGCGCGTATCTAGCGCCCACGGGGAGCTGTTTTTT. The full variable domain, in which reference TRBV7-6 and TRBJ2-2 provide the parts outside the CDR3, is GAGVSQSPRYKVTKRGQDVALRCDPISGHVSLYWYRQALGQGPEFLTYFNYEAQQDKSGLPNDRFSAERPEGSISTLTIQRTEQRDSAMYRCASSLPRVSSAHGELFFGEGSRLTVL.

J is TRBJ1-2 and V is TRBV5-5; 9 nucleotides align to TRBD1. The V segment lost 4 bases and the J segment 4 bases; nucleotides outside the gene matches: 5. The CDR3 has 14 amino acids. Germline CDR1 reads SGHKS; CDR2 reads YYEKEE (reference sequence). CDR3 region: CASSDGQGIYGYTF. The DNA for the CDR3 is TGTGCCAGCAGCGACGGACAGGGGATCTATGGCTACACCTTC. The full variable domain, rest sourced from reference TRBV5-5 and TRBJ1-2, is DAGVTQSPTHLIKTRGQQVTLRCSPISGHKSVSWYQQVLGQGPQFIFQYYEKEERGRGNFPDRFSARQFPNYSSELNVNALLLGDSALYLCASSDGQGIYGYTFGSGTRLTVV.

The chain recombines TRBV27 with TRBJ1-2; possibly TRBD1 for D (5 bases). CDR1 is MNHEY, CDR2 SMNVEV, per germline (reference sequence). V lost 5 bases and J lost 6, with 13 bases in between. The CDR3 loop spans 13 amino acids. The CDR3 nucleotides are TGTGCCAGCAGTCCTGACAGCCGAAATGGCTACACCTTC. It translates to CASSPDSRNGYTF.

This clone has just a few counts. Distinct nucleotide sequences in the sample also encode this CDR3. The chain combines TRBV7-2 with TRBJ2-1; no clear D. Between the trimmed V and J ends, which lost 2 bases and 4 bases, there was a span of 9 bases. Germline V gives CDR1 SGHTA, CDR2 FQGNSA. The CDR3 is made up of 14 amino acids. CDR3 sequence (DNA): TGTGCCAGCAGCTTATCCGGGTCGTACAATGAGCAGTTCTTC. This gives the protein CASSLSGSYNEQFF.

The rearrangement joins TRBV28 to TRBJ2-4, with a possible D match to TRBD1 (6 bases). The CDR3 is 13 residues long. V was pared by 6 bases and J by 4 bases, with 10 bases between. The germline CDR1 and CDR2 sequences are MDHEN and SYDVKM. CDR3 sequence (DNA): TGTGCCAGCAGGCCCCAGGGGAAAAACATTCAGTACTTC. Translated: CASRPQGKNIQYF.

This clone occurred a few times. The rearrangement links TRBV6-5 to TRBJ2-1; tentatively, D is TRBD2 (7 bases). Germline loops: CDR1 MNHEY, CDR2 SVGAGI. V lost 6 bases, J lost 9 bases, and 15 bases lay in between. CDR3 length: 13 amino acids. CDR3 region: CASRRDGGREQFF. In DNA form, the CDR3 reads TGTGCCAGCAGACGTGACGGGGGGCGTGAGCAGTTCTTC.

This chain joins TRBV3-1 (or the pseudogene TRBV3-2) and TRBJ1-2; D is ambiguous. The germline V and J ends were trimmed by 5 bases and 2 bases, with 15 bases remaining between them. Germline values: CDR1 LGHDT, CDR2 YNNKEL (reference sequence). This CDR3 has 15 residues. CDR3 sequence reads: CASSIFTEPNYGYTF. CDR3 nucleotides: TGTGCCAGCAGCATATTTACCGAGCCCAACTATGGCTACACCTTC.

The J gene is TRBJ2-1, the V gene TRBV7-2; TRBD2 aligns across 8 bases. CDR3 length: 16 amino acids. Trimming removed 4 bases from V and 8 bases from J; junction bases left unmatched: 13. Germline V gene sequence: CDR1 SGHTA, CDR2 FQGNSA. The CDR3 DNA reads as TGTGCCAGCAGCTCTCCTTGGCTAGCGGGTGGAGATGAGCAGTTCTTC. It yields the protein CASSSPWLAGGDEQFF.

The chain employs TRBV19 and TRBJ2-7, with 7 bases fitting TRBD2. Germline loops: CDR1 LNHDA, CDR2 SQIVND (reference sequence). This CDR3 has 18 amino acids. Trimming at V came to 5 bases and at J to 4 bases, leaving 20 bases not matched to a gene. The CDR3 protein is CASSGSRLAEGAEYEQYF. As DNA, the CDR3 is TGTGCCAGTAGTGGAAGTCGACTAGCCGAAGGCGCCGAATACGAGCAGTACTTC. The full variable domain, its missing parts supplied by reference TRBV19 and TRBJ2-7, is DGGITQSPKYLFRKEGQNVTLSCEQNLNHDAMYWYRQDPGQGLRLIYYSQIVNDFQKGDIAEGYSVSREKKESFPLTVTSAQKNPTAFYLCASSGSRLAEGAEYEQYFGPGTRLTVT.

The sample holds a few counts of this clone. This CDR3 reads CASSNPGQGKHEQYF. The CDR3 DNA reads TGTGCCAGCAGTAACCCGGGACAGGGGAAACACGAGCAGTACTTC. The rearrangement joins TRBV6-2 or TRBV6-3 to TRBJ2-7; 10 bases fit TRBD1. V shed 5 bases, J shed 5 bases, and the junction held 9 bases outside the gene matches. CDR3 length: 15 amino acids. Germline-derived CDR1 and CDR2 are MNHEY and SVGEGT.

This chain uses TRBV28 with TRBJ2-3; TRBD1 matches 10 bases. The germline gives CDR1 MDHEN, CDR2 SYDVKM. The length of the CDR3 is 14 residues. The V and J ends lost 6 bases and 5 bases, in that order; junction bases with no gene match: 5. CDR3 coding DNA: TGTGCCAGCAGCATGACAGGGGGCAGAGATACGCAGTATTTT. Protein sequence: CASSMTGGRDTQYF.

The chain employs TRBV11-2 and TRBJ1-5, with D unresolved. Germline values: CDR1 SGHAT, CDR2 FQNNGV. V lost 0 bases and J 7 bases, leaving 7 bases between the germline ends. The CDR3 has 13 residues. The CDR3 loop reads CASSLETGQPQHF. Written as DNA, the CDR3 is TGTGCCAGCAGCTTAGAAACGGGGCAGCCCCAGCATTTT.

This clone was seen only once. This chain connects TRBV25-1 to TRBJ2-3; maybe TRBD1 (5 bases). The V end lost 2 bases, the J end lost 6 bases, and 9 bases lay between the germline ends. CDR1 is MGHDK and CDR2 is SYGVNS in the germline V gene. The CDR3 runs to 13 residues. The CDR3: CASSEGATDTQYF. Here the CDR3 DNA reads TGTGCCAGCAGTGAAGGGGCCACGGATACGCAGTATTTT.

The chain combines TRBV7-2 with TRBJ1-2, with D hard to call. The CDR3 spans 13 residues. Germline CDR1 reads SGHTA; CDR2 reads FQGNSA. Trimming cost V 3 bases and J 7 bases, with 12 bases left between them. The chain's CDR3 is CASSFLASLGYTF. In nucleotides, the CDR3 is TGTGCCAGCAGCTTCCTCGCGTCCCTTGGCTACACCTTC. Complete variable domain (other parts from reference TRBV7-2 and TRBJ1-2): GAGVSQSPSNKVTEKGKDVELRCDPISGHTALYWYRQSLGQGLEFLIYFQGNSAPDKSGLPSDRFSAERTGGSVSTLTIQRTQQEDSAVYLCASSFLASLGYTFGSGTRLTVV.

The chain combines TRBV7-2 with TRBJ2-3; D possibly corresponds to TRBD2 (6 bases). The CDR3 has 18 amino acids. The V and J ends lost 3 bases and 2 bases respectively, with 21 bases between them. CDR1 SGHTA and CDR2 FQGNSA come from the germline V gene. The CDR3 DNA is TGTGCCAGCAGCTTTACCCGAAACCTAGGAGGGAACACAGATACGCAGTATTTT. Protein product: CASSFTRNLGGNTDTQYF.

Notes on this clone: One end of the junction is discordant with germline, which a read error may explain. The chain employs TRBV15 and TRBJ2-6; 9 bases are shared with TRBD1. The CDR3 loop spans 16 amino acids. Per germline, CDR1 LNHNV and CDR2 YYDKDF (reference sequence). CDR3 loop: CASRQGEGSGANVLTF. The CDR3 DNA follows: TGTGCCTCCAGACAGGGGGAAGGCTCTGGGGCCAACGTCCTGACTTTC.

The V gene is TRBV7-9, the J gene TRBJ2-1, with D possibly TRBD1 on 6 matching bases. The CDR3 extends over 15 amino acids. The germline V gene encodes CDR1 SEHNR and CDR2 FQNEAQ (reference sequence). The V gene lost 4 bases and the J gene lost 5 bases, with 15 bases spanning the gap. For the CDR3, the DNA is TGTGCCAGCAGCTCCGACAGGAAGGTGGACAATGAGCAGTTCTTC. Translated, it gives CASSSDRKVDNEQFF.

The chain joins TRBV5-1 to TRBJ2-1; D is unresolved. Germline-derived CDR1 and CDR2 are SGHRS and YFSETQ. The V end was cut by 1 base, the J end by 9 bases, with 20 bases between. The CDR3 loop spans 16 amino acids. CDR3 residues: CASSLTESTEYSEQFF. In nucleotides, the CDR3 is TGCGCCAGCAGCTTGACCGAATCTACGGAGTATAGTGAGCAGTTCTTC.

This sequence joins TRBV29-1 and TRBJ2-1; 8 bases line up with TRBD1. The CDR3 is made up of 12 amino acids. With V trimmed by 7 bases and J by 9 bases, 8 bases remained unmatched. Per the germline V gene, CDR1 is SQVTM and CDR2 is ANQGSEA. The CDR3 sequence: CSEKQGESEQFF. CDR3 sequence (DNA): TGCAGCGAGAAACAGGGGGAGAGTGAGCAGTTCTTC.